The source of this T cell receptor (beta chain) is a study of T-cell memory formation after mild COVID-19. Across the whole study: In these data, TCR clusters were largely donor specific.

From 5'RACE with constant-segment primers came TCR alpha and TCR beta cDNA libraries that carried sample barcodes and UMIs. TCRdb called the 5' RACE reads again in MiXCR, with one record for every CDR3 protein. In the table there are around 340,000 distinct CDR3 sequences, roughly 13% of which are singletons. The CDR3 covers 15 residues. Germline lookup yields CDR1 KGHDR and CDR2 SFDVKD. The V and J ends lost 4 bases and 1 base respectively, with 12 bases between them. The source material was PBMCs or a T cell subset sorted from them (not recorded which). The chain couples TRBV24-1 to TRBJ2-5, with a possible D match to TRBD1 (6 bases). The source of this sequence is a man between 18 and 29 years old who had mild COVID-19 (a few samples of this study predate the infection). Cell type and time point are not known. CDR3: CATSDAGAFQETQYF. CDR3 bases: TGTGCCACCAGTGACGCAGGGGCTTTCCAAGAGACCCAGTACTTC.